One sample yielded the 26 T cell receptor beta chains listed below, sequenced in a study of T cells expressing NK-cell markers. TCRdb reprocessed the 5' RACE reads, with one entry per CDR3 protein and no DNA. Its table lists hundreds of thousands of distinct CDR3 sequences. What was sequenced was blood T cells: a sorted CD56 or NKG2C T cell subset, CD4+ or CD8+ T cells, or bulk PBMC T cells (not recorded which). The receptors were gathered from a man between 18 and 29 years old in good health.

The rearrangement links TRBV6-1 to TRBJ2-4; TCRdb indicates TRBD2, and absent DNA this call remains unverified. This CDR3 spans 13 amino acids. Germline V lookup: CDR1 MNHNS, CDR2 SASEGT. CDR3 loop: CATTGLSKNIQYF.

CDR3 residues: CASSPEGHDEQFF. This sequence joins TRBV5-6 and TRBJ2-1; the D gene TCRdb calls, TRBD2, cannot be checked with no DNA. The CDR3 totals 13 residues. Germline CDR1 and CDR2: SGHDT and YYEEEE.

The V and J genes are TRBV24-1 and TRBJ2-3; without DNA, the TCRdb call of TRBD2 cannot be checked. This CDR3 contains 14 residues. Looked up from germline, CDR1 is KGHDR and CDR2 is SFDVKD. The CDR3 protein is CATSDAVAADTQYF.

The gene calls are TRBV19 and TRBJ2-2; the TRBD1 assignment by TCRdb is unverifiable without DNA. The CDR3 is 15 amino acids. Germline CDR1 reads LNHDA; CDR2 reads SQIVND (reference sequence). The CDR3 here is CASSIPDRDYGELFF.

This CDR3 is CASSYLSLRGQETQYF. This chain links TRBV6-2 or TRBV6-3 with TRBJ2-5. The CDR3 is 16 amino acids. The V gene's germline CDR1 is MNHEY and CDR2 SVGEGT.

This chain connects TRBV19 to TRBJ1-5; TCRdb's D gene call, TRBD1, goes unchecked for lack of DNA. The CDR3 runs to 15 residues. CDR1 is LNHDA and CDR2 is SQIVND in the germline V gene (reference sequence). Here the CDR3 reads CASKPRTGDTRPQHF.

The chain links TRBV5-1 to TRBJ2-1. The CDR3 has 18 residues. Germline CDR1 is SGHRS and CDR2 is YFSETQ. This chain's CDR3 is CASSSGSMADSSYNEQFF.

The CDR3 spells CASQSLGELFF. This chain joins TRBV12-3 or TRBV12-4 and TRBJ2-2. The CDR3 contains 11 residues.

CDR3 residues: CAIGQANEQFF. The V and J genes are TRBV27 and TRBJ2-1; without DNA, the TCRdb call of TRBD1 cannot be checked. Germline assignment: CDR1 MNHEY and CDR2 SMNVEV (reference sequence). The length of the CDR3 is 11 residues.

The chain uses TRBV5-5 and TRBJ2-5; TCRdb returns TRBD2, unconfirmable since there is no DNA. Per germline, CDR1 SGHKS and CDR2 YYEKEE (reference sequence). The CDR3 is 11 residues long. CDR3: CASSFSGPAYF.

The chain employs TRBV7-9 and TRBJ2-1; absent DNA, TCRdb's TRBD1 call cannot be checked. There are 16 residues in the CDR3. In germline, CDR1 is SEHNR, CDR2 FQNEAQ (reference sequence). The CDR3 protein is CASSPRGERPYNEQFF.

The chain recombines TRBV11-2 with TRBJ2-1; TCRdb names TRBD2, which stays unverified in the absence of DNA. Germline V gene lookup returns CDR1 SGHAT and CDR2 FQNNGV. This CDR3 is 15 amino acids long. This CDR3 is CASSTLAGGPITAGF.

The J gene is TRBJ1-1, the V gene TRBV6-5. The CDR3 contains 12 residues. CDR1 MNHEY and CDR2 SVGAGI come from the germline V gene. CDR3 amino acids: CASSRLAGEAFF.

The chain has TRBV5-5 and TRBJ1-5. This CDR3 contains 15 residues. The germline gives CDR1 SGHKS, CDR2 YYEKEE (reference sequence). CDR3 sequence: CASSTTPHSNQPQHF.

This chain uses TRBV5-1 with TRBJ2-3; with no DNA, the TCRdb D assignment of TRBD1 cannot be verified. Germline CDR1 is SGHRS and CDR2 is YFSETQ. CDR3 length equals 16 residues. Here the CDR3 reads CASSPTTGMRTDTQYF.

V and J are TRBV11-3 and TRBJ2-2; TCRdb designates TRBD1, a call that cannot be tested without DNA. CDR1 SGHNT and CDR2 YENEEA come from the germline V gene. This CDR3 region has 18 residues. CDR3: CASSLVGGGLRYTGELFF.

CDR3: CASRRSGNTEAFF. This chain joins TRBV19 and TRBJ1-1. The CDR3 has 13 residues. The germline CDR1 and CDR2 sequences are LNHDA and SQIVND (reference sequence).

This chain links TRBV20-1 with TRBJ1-1. Looked up from germline, CDR1 is DFQATT and CDR2 is SNEGSKA (reference sequence). This CDR3 has 15 residues. The CDR3 protein is CSARDHQRLYTEAFF.

CDR3 sequence: CASSQDFRGHRFF. V is TRBV4-2 and J is TRBJ2-1; TCRdb's D call of TRBD1 is untestable without DNA. The CDR3 runs 13 residues. Germline V lookup: CDR1 LGHNA, CDR2 YNFKEQ.

The chain recombines TRBV12-3 or TRBV12-4 with TRBJ2-3. The CDR3 sequence is 12 residues long. CDR3 residues: CASSSTSNTQYF.

V is TRBV6-5 and J is TRBJ2-5; TCRdb designates TRBD1, a call that cannot be tested without DNA. Per germline, CDR1 MNHEY and CDR2 SVGAGI. The CDR3 consists of 12 residues. CDR3 loop: CASGLGQETQYF.

The genes are TRBV5-6 and TRBJ1-6. The CDR3 totals 16 residues. Looked up from germline, CDR1 is SGHDT and CDR2 is YYEEEE. The CDR3 protein is CASSSTGTPMGSPLHF.

This chain links TRBV20-1 with TRBJ2-1; lacking DNA, the TRBD1 call made by TCRdb goes unchecked. CDR3 length equals 15 residues. Per germline, CDR1 DFQATT and CDR2 SNEGSKA (reference sequence). Here the CDR3 reads CSARVRGTMWDEQFF.

The rearrangement links TRBV4-3 to TRBJ2-1; checking the TCRdb D call of TRBD2 is not possible without DNA. CDR1 is LGHNA and CDR2 is YSLEER in the germline V gene. The length of the CDR3 is 15 residues. The CDR3 is CASSQGASGRNEQFF.

The chain employs TRBV10-3 and TRBJ2-7; without DNA, the TCRdb call of TRBD1 cannot be checked. The CDR3 loop spans 18 amino acids. Germline lookup yields CDR1 ENHRY and CDR2 SYGVKD. CDR3 in amino acids: CAISESGQGLGIGYEQYF.

The CDR3 here is CASSKDRVPGELFF. This chain links TRBV28 with TRBJ2-2; the TRBD1 assignment by TCRdb is unverifiable without DNA. The CDR3 is 14 residues long. Germline CDR1 and CDR2: MDHEN and SYDVKM.